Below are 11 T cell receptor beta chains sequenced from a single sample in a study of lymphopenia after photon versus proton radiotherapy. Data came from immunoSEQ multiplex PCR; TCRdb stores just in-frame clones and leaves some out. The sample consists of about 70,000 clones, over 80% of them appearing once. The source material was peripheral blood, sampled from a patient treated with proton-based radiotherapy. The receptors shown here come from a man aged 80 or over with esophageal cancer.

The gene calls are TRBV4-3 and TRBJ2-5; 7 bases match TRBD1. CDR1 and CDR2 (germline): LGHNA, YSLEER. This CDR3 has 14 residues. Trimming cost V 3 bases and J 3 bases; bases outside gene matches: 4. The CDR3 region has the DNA TGCGCCAGCAGCCAGGGGACAGCGAAAGAGACCCAGTACTTC. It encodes CASSQGTAKETQYF.

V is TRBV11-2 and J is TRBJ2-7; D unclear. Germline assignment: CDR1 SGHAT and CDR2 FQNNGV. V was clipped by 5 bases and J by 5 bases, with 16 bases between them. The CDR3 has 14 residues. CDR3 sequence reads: CASSPLDRYNEQYF. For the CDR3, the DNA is TGTGCCAGCAGCCCATTAGACCGGTATAACGAGCAGTACTTC.

DNA of the CDR3: TGTGCCAGTAGTATTAGGACAGACTCCTACAATGAGCAGTTCTTC. Its translation is CASSIRTDSYNEQFF. The gene calls are TRBV19 and TRBJ2-1, with D perhaps matching TRBD1 (6 bases). Trimming shortened V by 3 bases and J by 0 bases, and 9 bases separated the two germline ends. This CDR3 is built from 15 residues. Germline V gives CDR1 LNHDA, CDR2 SQIVND (reference sequence).

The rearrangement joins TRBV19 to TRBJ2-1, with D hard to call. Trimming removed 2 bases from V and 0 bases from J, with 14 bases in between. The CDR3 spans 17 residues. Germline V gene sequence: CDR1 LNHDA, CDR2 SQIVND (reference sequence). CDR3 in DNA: TGTGCCAGTAGTATATCCGCAGCCCGGAGCTCCTACAATGAGCAGTTCTTC. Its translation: CASSISAARSSYNEQFF. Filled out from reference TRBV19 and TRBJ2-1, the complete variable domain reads DGGITQSPKYLFRKEGQNVTLSCEQNLNHDAMYWYRQDPGQGLRLIYYSQIVNDFQKGDIAEGYSVSREKKESFPLTVTSAQKNPTAFYLCASSISAARSSYNEQFFGPGTRLTVL.

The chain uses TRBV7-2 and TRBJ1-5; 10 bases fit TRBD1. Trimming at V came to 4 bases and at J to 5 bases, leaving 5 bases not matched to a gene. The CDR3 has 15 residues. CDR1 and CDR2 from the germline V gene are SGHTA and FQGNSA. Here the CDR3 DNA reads TGTGCCAGCAGCTCAGGGACAGGGGCTCATCAGCCCCAGCATTTT. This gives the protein CASSSGTGAHQPQHF.

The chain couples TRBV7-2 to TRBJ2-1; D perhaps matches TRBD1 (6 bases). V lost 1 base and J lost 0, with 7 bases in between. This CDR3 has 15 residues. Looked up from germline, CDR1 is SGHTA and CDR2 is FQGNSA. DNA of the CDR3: TGTGCCAGCAGCTTAGACAGGGACTCCTACAATGAGCAGTTCTTC. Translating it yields CASSLDRDSYNEQFF.

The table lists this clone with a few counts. CDR3 in amino acids: CASSYSGRPNTEAFF. The DNA for the CDR3 is TGTGCCAGCAGTTACTCGGGGAGACCAAACACTGAAGCTTTCTTT. The chain employs TRBV6-5 and TRBJ1-1; D ambiguous. Germline V lookup: CDR1 MNHEY, CDR2 SVGAGI. The CDR3 runs to 15 residues. The V gene lost 0 bases and the J gene lost 2 bases, with 10 bases spanning the gap.

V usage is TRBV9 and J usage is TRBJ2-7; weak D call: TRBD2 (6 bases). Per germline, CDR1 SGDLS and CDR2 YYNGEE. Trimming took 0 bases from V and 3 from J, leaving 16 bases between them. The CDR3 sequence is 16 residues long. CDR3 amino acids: CASSVEGRGTLYEQYF. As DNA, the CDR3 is TGTGCCAGCAGCGTAGAGGGGCGGGGTACCCTCTACGAGCAGTACTTC.

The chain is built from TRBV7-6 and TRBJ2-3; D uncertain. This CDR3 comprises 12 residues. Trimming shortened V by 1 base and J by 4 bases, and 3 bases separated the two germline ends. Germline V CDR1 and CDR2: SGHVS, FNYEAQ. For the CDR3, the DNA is TGTGCCAGCAGCTTAGGTCCAGATACGCAGTATTTT. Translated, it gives CASSLGPDTQYF.

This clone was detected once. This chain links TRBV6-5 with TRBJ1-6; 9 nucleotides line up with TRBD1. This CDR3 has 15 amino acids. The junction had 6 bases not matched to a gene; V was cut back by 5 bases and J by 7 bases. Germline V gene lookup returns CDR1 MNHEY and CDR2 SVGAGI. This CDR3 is CASSPTGGLNSPLHF. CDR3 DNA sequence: TGTGCCAGCAGTCCCACAGGGGGCCTAAATTCACCCCTCCACTTT.

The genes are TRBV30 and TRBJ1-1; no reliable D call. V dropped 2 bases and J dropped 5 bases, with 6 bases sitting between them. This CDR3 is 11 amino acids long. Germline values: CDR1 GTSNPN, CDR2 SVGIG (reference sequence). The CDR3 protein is CAWSYLTEAFF. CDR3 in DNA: TGTGCCTGGAGTTATTTGACTGAAGCTTTCTTT.